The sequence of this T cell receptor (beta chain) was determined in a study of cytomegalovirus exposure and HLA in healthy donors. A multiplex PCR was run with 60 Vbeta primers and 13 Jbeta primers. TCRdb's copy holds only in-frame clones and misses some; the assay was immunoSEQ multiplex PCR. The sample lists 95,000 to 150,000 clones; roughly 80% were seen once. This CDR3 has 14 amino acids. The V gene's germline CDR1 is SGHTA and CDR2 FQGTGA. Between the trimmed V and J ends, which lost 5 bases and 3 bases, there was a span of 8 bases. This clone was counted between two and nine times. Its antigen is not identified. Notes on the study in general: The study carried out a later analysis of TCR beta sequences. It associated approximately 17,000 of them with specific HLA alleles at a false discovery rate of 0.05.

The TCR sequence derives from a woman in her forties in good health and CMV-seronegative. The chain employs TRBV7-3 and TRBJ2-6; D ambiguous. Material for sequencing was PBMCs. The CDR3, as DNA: TGTGCCAGCAGCCCTCCGGGTGGGGCCAACGTCCTGACTTTC. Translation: CASSPPGGANVLTF.